These T cell receptor beta chains were read from a single sample in a study of control samples from healthy donors and cancer patients. Sequenced by immunoSEQ multiplex PCR; TCRdb stores in-frame clones only, minus some. The data contain some 98,000 clones, approximately 88% of them singletons. The sequenced sample consisted of PBMCs. The source of these receptors is a man in his sixties or seventies with lung cancer. Each CDR3 is given with its conserved first and last residue. A D gene is named only where the DNA matches it firmly. Size values are once, few and many counts, or a class for expanded clones, and some rows have none.

CDR3 protein: CASSSRDASNYGYTF
CDR3 DNA: TGTGCCAGCAGCTCCAGGGACGCTTCTAACTATGGCTACACCTTC
V gene: TRBV7-9
J gene: TRBJ1-2
D gene: NA
clone size: NA

CDR3 protein: CASSIARGGRSDTQYF
CDR3 DNA: TGTGCCAGTAGTATCGCTCGCGGGGGGCGATCGGATACGCAGTATTTT
V gene: TRBV19
J gene: TRBJ2-3
D gene: TRBD2
clone size: few

CDR3 protein: CASSFSRDSWQPQHF
CDR3 DNA: TGTGCCAGCAGCTTTTCCCGGGACAGTTGGCAGCCCCAGCATTTT
V gene: TRBV11-2
J gene: TRBJ1-5
D gene: TRBD1
clone size: NA

CDR3 protein: CASSIPGTDYEQYF
CDR3 DNA: TGTGCCAGCAGCATTCCCGGGACAGACTACGAGCAGTACTTC
V gene: TRBV5-4
J gene: TRBJ2-7
D gene: TRBD1
clone size: NA

CDR3 protein: CASSETGPNSPLHF
CDR3 DNA: TGTGCCAGCAGTGAGACAGGTCCGAATTCACCCCTCCACTTT
V gene: TRBV6-1
J gene: TRBJ1-6
D gene: NA
clone size: NA

CDR3 protein: CASSDGDEQYF
CDR3 DNA: TGTGCCAGCAGTGACGGGGACGAGCAGTACTTC
V gene: TRBV2
J gene: TRBJ2-7
D gene: NA
clone size: NA

CDR3 protein: CASRNTLGTGRRYGYTF
CDR3 DNA: TGTGCCAGCAGGAATACGCTTGGGACAGGGCGACGATATGGCTACACCTTC
V gene: TRBV28
J gene: TRBJ1-2
D gene: TRBD1
clone size: few

CDR3 protein: CASSLAGTGALFTEQFF
CDR3 DNA: TGTGCCAGCAGCTTGGCGGGGACAGGGGCCCTCTTCACTGAGCAGTTCTTC
V gene: TRBV5-4
J gene: TRBJ2-1
D gene: TRBD1
clone size: NA

CDR3 protein: CASTSDQSYNEQFF
CDR3 DNA: TGTGCCAGCACTAGCGATCAGTCCTACAATGAGCAGTTCTTC
V gene: TRBV6-5
J gene: TRBJ2-1
D gene: NA
clone size: NA

CDR3 protein: CASSPPNPGTGELFF
CDR3 DNA: TGTGCCAGCTCACCACCTAACCCCGGAACCGGGGAGCTGTTTTTT
V gene: TRBV18
J gene: TRBJ2-2
D gene: NA
clone size: NA

CDR3 protein: CATSDPSGLAFF
CDR3 DNA: TGTGCCACCAGTGACCCGTCGGGGTTGGCTTTCTTT
V gene: TRBV24-1
J gene: TRBJ1-1
D gene: NA
clone size: NA

CDR3 protein: CASSLPGQGNQPQHF
CDR3 DNA: TGTGCCAGCAGCTTGCCCGGACAGGGTAATCAGCCCCAGCATTTT
V gene: TRBV5-8
J gene: TRBJ1-5
D gene: TRBD1
clone size: NA

CDR3 protein: CASSLNPTGLSGANVLTF
CDR3 DNA: TGTGCCAGCAGCTTAAACCCCACAGGACTCTCTGGGGCCAACGTCCTGACTTTC
V gene: TRBV7-2
J gene: TRBJ2-6
D gene: NA
clone size: NA

CDR3 protein: CASSSTGELFF
CDR3 DNA: TGTGCCAGCAGCTCGACCGGGGAGCTGTTTTTT
V gene: TRBV11-3
J gene: TRBJ2-2
D gene: NA
clone size: NA

CDR3 protein: CASQTGTSTNEKLFF
CDR3 DNA: TGTGCCAGTCAGACCGGGACCTCAACTAATGAAAAACTGTTTTTT
V gene: TRBV19
J gene: TRBJ1-4
D gene: NA
clone size: NA

CDR3 protein: CASSLTGGIGELFF
CDR3 DNA: TGTGCCAGCAGCCTGACAGGGGGTATCGGGGAGCTGTTTTTT
V gene: TRBV6-4
J gene: TRBJ2-2
D gene: TRBD1
clone size: NA

CDR3 protein: CASSLGSAYEQYF
CDR3 DNA: TGTGCCAGCAGCTTAGGGTCGGCCTACGAGCAGTACTTC
V gene: TRBV7-2
J gene: TRBJ2-7
D gene: NA
clone size: NA

CDR3 protein: CASSQGATSGPETQYF
CDR3 DNA: TGTGCCAGCAGCCAAGGGGCCACTAGCGGTCCAGAGACCCAGTACTTC
V gene: TRBV14
J gene: TRBJ2-5
D gene: TRBD2
clone size: once

CDR3 protein: CASSYEGDSRYGYTF
CDR3 DNA: TGTGCCAGCAGCTACGAGGGGGATTCTCGTTATGGCTACACCTTC
V gene: TRBV7-8
J gene: TRBJ1-2
D gene: NA
clone size: NA

CDR3 protein: CASKGPQAYNEQFF
CDR3 DNA: TGTGCCAGCAAAGGCCCCCAAGCCTACAATGAGCAGTTCTTC
V gene: TRBV25-1
J gene: TRBJ2-1
D gene: NA
clone size: NA

CDR3 protein: CASSLGQGYGELFF
CDR3 DNA: TGTGCCAGCAGCCTTGGACAGGGCTACGGGGAGCTGTTTTTT
V gene: TRBV2
J gene: TRBJ2-2
D gene: TRBD1
clone size: NA

CDR3 protein: CASRGTGAGNTIYF
CDR3 DNA: TGTGCCAGCAGGGGGACAGGGGCTGGAAACACCATATATTTT
V gene: TRBV2
J gene: TRBJ1-3
D gene: TRBD1
clone size: NA

CDR3 protein: CASSRDTKNTEAFF
CDR3 DNA: TGTGCCAGCTCACGGGACACCAAAAACACTGAAGCTTTCTTT
V gene: TRBV18
J gene: TRBJ1-1
D gene: NA
clone size: NA

CDR3 protein: CASSSPGFTDTQYF
CDR3 DNA: TGCGCCAGCAGCTCCCCGGGGTTCACAGATACGCAGTATTTT
V gene: TRBV5-1
J gene: TRBJ2-3
D gene: NA
clone size: NA

CDR3 protein: CASSHRDSNQPQHF
CDR3 DNA: TGTGCCAGCAGTCACCGGGACAGTAATCAGCCCCAGCATTTT
V gene: TRBV27
J gene: TRBJ1-5
D gene: TRBD1
clone size: NA

CDR3 protein: CATSDPGTLGGEQFF
CDR3 DNA: TGTGCCACCAGTGATCCTGGGACCCTTGGCGGTGAGCAGTTCTTC
V gene: TRBV24-1
J gene: TRBJ2-1
D gene: NA
clone size: NA

CDR3 protein: CASSQSYNEQFF
CDR3 DNA: TGTGCCAGCAGCCAGTCATACAATGAGCAGTTCTTC
V gene: TRBV3-1/TRBV3-2
J gene: TRBJ2-1
D gene: NA
clone size: NA

CDR3 protein: CASTTHGYEQYF
CDR3 DNA: TGTGCCAGCACAACACACGGTTACGAGCAGTACTTC
V gene: TRBV6-5
J gene: TRBJ2-7
D gene: NA
clone size: NA

CDR3 protein: CASNPGQGRNTEAFF
CDR3 DNA: TGCGCCAGCAACCCGGGACAGGGACGTAACACTGAAGCTTTCTTT
V gene: TRBV5-1
J gene: TRBJ1-1
D gene: TRBD1
clone size: NA

CDR3 protein: CASSSFSGTHRGHEQYF
CDR3 DNA: TGTGCCAGCAGCTCTTTCTCGGGGACTCATAGGGGCCACGAGCAGTACTTC
V gene: TRBV3-1/TRBV3-2
J gene: TRBJ2-7
D gene: NA
clone size: NA

CDR3 protein: CASSIRGPGANVLTF
CDR3 DNA: TGTGCCAGTAGTATTAGGGGGCCCGGGGCCAACGTCCTGACTTTC
V gene: TRBV19
J gene: TRBJ2-6
D gene: TRBD1
clone size: NA

CDR3 protein: CASSPSRSSTDTQYF
CDR3 DNA: TGTGCCAGCAGCCCTTCTCGTTCTAGCACAGATACGCAGTATTTT
V gene: TRBV11-2
J gene: TRBJ2-3
D gene: NA
clone size: NA

CDR3 protein: CASSGSGRGSYEQYF
CDR3 DNA: TGTGCCAGCAGCGGAAGTGGCAGGGGATCGTACGAGCAGTACTTC
V gene: TRBV21-1
J gene: TRBJ2-7
D gene: NA
clone size: NA

CDR3 protein: CASRSGRRGEKLFF
CDR3 DNA: TGTGCCAGCAGGTCAGGGAGGAGGGGTGAAAAACTGTTTTTT
V gene: TRBV6-1
J gene: TRBJ1-4
D gene: NA
clone size: NA

CDR3 protein: CASRPFGRADEQYF
CDR3 DNA: TGTGCCAGTAGACCTTTCGGACGGGCTGACGAGCAGTACTTC
V gene: TRBV19
J gene: TRBJ2-7
D gene: NA
clone size: NA

CDR3 protein: CASSLDGGGRSYEQYF
CDR3 DNA: TGTGCCAGCAGTCTCGACGGTGGAGGGCGCTCCTACGAGCAGTACTTC
V gene: TRBV3-1/TRBV3-2
J gene: TRBJ2-7
D gene: NA
clone size: NA

CDR3 protein: CAWSPGGLDTQYF
CDR3 DNA: TGTGCCTGGAGTCCTGGCGGACTGGATACGCAGTATTTT
V gene: TRBV30
J gene: TRBJ2-3
D gene: NA
clone size: NA

CDR3 protein: CASSRGGGTGELFF
CDR3 DNA: TGTGCCAGTAGCCGGGGGGGCGGCACCGGGGAGCTGTTTTTT
V gene: TRBV19
J gene: TRBJ2-2
D gene: TRBD2
clone size: once

CDR3 protein: CASSLEIGKYSNQPQHF
CDR3 DNA: TGTGCCAGCAGCTTGGAGATCGGGAAATATAGCAATCAGCCCCAGCATTTT
V gene: TRBV5-4
J gene: TRBJ1-5
D gene: NA
clone size: NA

CDR3 protein: CASSFLPASGSTGELFF
CDR3 DNA: TGTGCCAGCAGCTTTCTTCCGGCTAGCGGGAGTACCGGGGAGCTGTTTTTT
V gene: TRBV7-8
J gene: TRBJ2-2
D gene: TRBD2
clone size: NA

CDR3 protein: CASSLDPGQGTETQYF
CDR3 DNA: TGTGCCAGCAGCTTAGATCCGGGACAGGGGACGGAGACCCAGTACTTC
V gene: TRBV7-9
J gene: TRBJ2-5
D gene: TRBD1
clone size: NA

CDR3 protein: CASSEQGASYEQYF
CDR3 DNA: TGTGCCAGCAGTGAACAGGGGGCTTCCTACGAGCAGTACTTC
V gene: TRBV2
J gene: TRBJ2-7
D gene: TRBD1
clone size: NA

CDR3 protein: CASSKGLAGGQGDTQYF
CDR3 DNA: TGTGCCAGCAGTAAGGGACTAGCGGGGGGGCAAGGAGATACGCAGTATTTT
V gene: TRBV3-1/TRBV3-2
J gene: TRBJ2-3
D gene: TRBD2
clone size: NA

CDR3 protein: CASSQAVPSGNTIYF
CDR3 DNA: TGTGCCAGCAGCCAAGCGGTCCCCTCTGGAAACACCATATATTTT
V gene: TRBV3-1/TRBV3-2
J gene: TRBJ1-3
D gene: NA
clone size: NA

CDR3 protein: CASSQGQGINGYTF
CDR3 DNA: TGCGCCAGCAGCCAGGGACAGGGGATAAATGGCTACACCTTC
V gene: TRBV4-3
J gene: TRBJ1-2
D gene: TRBD1
clone size: NA

CDR3 protein: CASSEQSPYEQYF
CDR3 DNA: TGTGCCAGCAGTGAACAAAGCCCCTACGAGCAGTACTTC
V gene: TRBV25-1
J gene: TRBJ2-7
D gene: NA
clone size: NA

CDR3 protein: CASSPSSLQGLGTEAFF
CDR3 DNA: TGTGCCAGCAGTCCCTCCTCCTTACAGGGCTTGGGCACTGAAGCTTTCTTT
V gene: TRBV6-4
J gene: TRBJ1-1
D gene: NA
clone size: NA